This T cell receptor beta chain is from a study of blood T cell repertoires in COVID-19. Whole-study context: T cells, B-cell-depleted T cells, or PBMCs provided the cDNA or gDNA that served as material.

In the original processing: By means of reference gene primer amplification, nucleated cell counts were estimated. The data were produced by immunoSEQ multiplex PCR, yet TCRdb's version contains in-frame clones alone and is incomplete. Clone size and the V and J calls come from that table; the DNA yielded D and trimming. In the table there are 200,000 to 250,000 clones, around 80% of which are singletons. Sequenced: peripheral blood. This clonotype originated in a woman at least 80 years old with acute or convalescent COVID-19.

This CDR3 reads CASSPGLEETQYF. Written as DNA, the CDR3 is TGTGCCAGCAGCCCGGGACTAGAAGAGACCCAGTACTTC. J is TRBJ2-5 and V is TRBV14; 8 nucleotides align to TRBD2. Germline CDR1 and CDR2: SGHDN and FVKESK. This CDR3 is built from 13 residues. The junction had 1 base not matched to a gene; V was cut back by 4 bases and J by 3 bases.